These T cell receptor beta chains were read from a single sample in a study of blood T cell repertoires in COVID-19. Sequenced by immunoSEQ multiplex PCR; TCRdb stores in-frame clones only, minus some. The repertoire holds 250,000 to 350,000 clones, with approximately 90% as singletons. The material sequenced was peripheral blood. Receptors originate from a woman aged 60-75 years with acute or convalescent COVID-19. Each CDR3 is given with its conserved first and last residue. A D gene is named only where the DNA matches it firmly. A row's size may be missing; if present it is once, few, many or a size class.

d_call j_call clone_size v_call cdr3_aa cdr3_nt
- TRBJ2-5 - TRBV7-2 CASSLVRGAGETQYF TGTGCCAGCAGCTTAGTTCGGGGGGCGGGAGAGACCCAGTACTTC
- TRBJ1-5 - TRBV28 CASSFWGLGQPQHF TGTGCCAGCAGTTTTTGGGGGCTGGGACAGCCCCAGCATTTT
- TRBJ2-2 - TRBV19 CASSIGNTGELFF TGTGCCAGTAGTATTGGCAACACCGGGGAGCTGTTTTTT
TRBD1 TRBJ2-7 few TRBV7-2 CASSKDRAGVYEQYF TGTGCCAGCAGTAAGGACAGGGCTGGGGTCTACGAGCAGTACTTC
- TRBJ1-1 - TRBV24-1 CATQDQDTEAFF TGTGCCACCCAAGACCAGGACACTGAAGCTTTCTTT
TRBD1 TRBJ1-5 - TRBV2 CASTGTGGPSNQPQHF TGTGCCAGCACCGGGACAGGGGGACCGAGCAATCAGCCCCAGCATTTT
- TRBJ2-3 - TRBV2 CASSEGLGPLYATQYF TGTGCCAGCAGTGAAGGTCTGGGGCCCCTTTATGCTACGCAGTATTTT
TRBD1 TRBJ1-4 - TRBV29-1 CSVEEWDRVDEKLFF TGCAGCGTTGAAGAGTGGGACAGGGTGGATGAAAAACTGTTTTTT
- TRBJ2-3 - TRBV11-1 CASSLAGTSGSDTQYF TGTGCCAGCAGCTTAGCGGGGACCAGCGGGTCAGATACGCAGTATTTT
TRBD1 TRBJ1-1 - TRBV27 CASRRDRGPTNTEAFF TGTGCCAGCAGGAGAGACAGGGGACCAACGAACACTGAAGCTTTCTTT
- TRBJ2-7 - TRBV7-9 CASSLLGLRQVYEQYF TGTGCCAGCAGCTTACTAGGTCTGAGACAGGTCTACGAGCAGTACTTC
TRBD1 TRBJ2-3 - TRBV7-8 CASSSGTGEFPDTQYF TGTGCCAGCAGCTCAGGGACAGGGGAGTTTCCAGATACGCAGTATTTT
- TRBJ1-5 - TRBV3-1/TRBV3-2 CASSRTLGGKNQPQHF TGTGCCAGCAGTCGCACGCTCGGGGGGAAGAATCAGCCCCAGCATTTT
- TRBJ2-4 - TRBV6-4 CASSVPGIFKNIQYF TGTGCCAGCAGTGTCCCGGGAATCTTCAAAAACATTCAGTACTTC
TRBD2 TRBJ2-7 - TRBV6-6 CASLAAGTYEQYF TGTGCCAGCCTAGCGGCGGGAACTTACGAGCAGTACTTC
- TRBJ1-1 - TRBV19 CASSIGPGKGTEAFF TGTGCCAGTAGTATAGGTCCCGGGAAGGGCACTGAAGCTTTCTTT
TRBD2 TRBJ2-2 once TRBV10-3 CATSAGGSYTGELFF TGTGCCACCTCCGCCGGCGGGAGTTACACCGGGGAGCTGTTTTTT
- TRBJ1-4 - TRBV7-2 CASSLVTGYDEKLFF TGTGCCAGCAGCTTAGTTACCGGGTATGATGAAAAACTGTTTTTT